The sequence of this T cell receptor beta chain was determined in a study of beta chain features in type 1 diabetes. CDR1 is SGHAT and CDR2 is FQNNGV in the germline V gene. V shed 3 bases and J shed 2 bases, with 13 bases lying between them. The CDR3 totals 15 residues. The entirety of the isolated RNA underwent reverse transcription, so expressed TCRB transcripts were sequenced. The repertoire was sequenced with immunoSEQ multiplex PCR; TCRdb's copy has only in-frame clones and lacks some. This sample carries about 320,000 clones, approximately 15% of them seen once, and the ten largest clones take roughly 6.7%. Using CD45RO/CCR7/CD25/CD127/CD95/CD27, CD4+ naive, central memory, regulatory and stem cell-like memory cells were sorted.

The TCR was taken from a man aged 25-45 years in good health. The sequenced sample was central memory CD4+ T cells from blood. V is TRBV11-2 and J is TRBJ2-5; D might be TRBD1 or TRBD2, each matching 5 bases. CDR3 sequence: CASSLSGTAQETQYF. The CDR3 nucleotides read TGTGCCAGCAGCTTGTCCGGGACGGCTCAAGAGACCCAGTACTTC.